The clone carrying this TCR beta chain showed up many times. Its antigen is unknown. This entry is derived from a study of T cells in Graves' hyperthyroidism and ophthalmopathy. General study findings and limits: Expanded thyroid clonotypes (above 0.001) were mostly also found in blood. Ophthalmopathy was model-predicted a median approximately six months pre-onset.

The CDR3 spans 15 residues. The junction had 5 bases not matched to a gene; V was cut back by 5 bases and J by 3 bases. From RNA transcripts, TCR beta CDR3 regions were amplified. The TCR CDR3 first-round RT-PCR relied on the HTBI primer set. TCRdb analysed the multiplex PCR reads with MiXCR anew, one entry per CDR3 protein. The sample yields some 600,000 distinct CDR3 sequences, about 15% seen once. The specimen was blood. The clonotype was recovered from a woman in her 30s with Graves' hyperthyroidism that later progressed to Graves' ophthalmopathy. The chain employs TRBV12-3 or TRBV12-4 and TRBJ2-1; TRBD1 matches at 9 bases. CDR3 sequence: CASSIDRGFYNEQFF. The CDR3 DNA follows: TGTGCCAGCAGTATCGACAGGGGGTTCTACAATGAGCAGTTCTTC.